The sequence of this T cell receptor (beta chain) was determined in a study of T cells in tuberculosis. Looking at the study overall: This South African cohort compared adolescents with or without latent tuberculosis against adults with active tuberculosis. Findings and limits, study-wide: Selection depended on which cryopreserved specimens were available.

Time point noted: new active TB diagnosis, blood taken before or within 7 days of starting treatment. Confirmation came from sputum smear and/or culture positivity for M. tuberculosis. This clone has just one count. Antigen: not known. The germline V gene has CDR1 LGHNA and CDR2 YSLEER. This CDR3 is built from 16 residues. The J segment lost 1 base and the V segment lost 0 bases, leaving 4 bases of the junction unmatched. Assay: immunoSEQ multiplex PCR; the TCRdb copy retains only in-frame clones and omits some. The table includes around 33,000 clones, 70% to 90% detected once. This chain uses TRBV4-3 with TRBJ2-5; 8 bases fit TRBD2. The input for sequencing was PBMCs, taken at tuberculosis diagnosis. This sequence was found in an adult with tuberculosis. The CDR3 DNA reads as TGCGCCAGCAGCCAAGATAGCGGGGCTCTCCAAGAGACCCAGTACTTC. It translates to CASSQDSGALQETQYF.